A selection of T cell receptor beta chains follows, all from one sample in a study of cytomegalovirus exposure and HLA in healthy donors. Using immunoSEQ multiplex PCR, the repertoire was profiled, and TCRdb retains in-frame clones only, with some absent. This table holds roughly 220,000 clones, around nine tenths found once. The material sequenced was PBMCs. The receptor source for this set is a woman younger than 35 in good health and CMV-seronegative. Both conserved end residues are part of each CDR3. Fields, in order: D gene, V gene, clone size, J gene, CDR3 DNA, CDR3 protein. The D gene is left open where the match is weak. Expanded clones are given a class, and other clones once, few, many or no size at all.

TRBD2	TRBV30	-	TRBJ2-1	TGTGCCTGGGGAATAGCGGGAGTTTACAATGAGCAGTTCTTC	CAWGIAGVYNEQFF
-	TRBV10-3	-	TRBJ2-7	TGTGCCATTACCCCGGGACTCGGGACCTACGAGCAGTACTTC	CAITPGLGTYEQYF
-	TRBV9	-	TRBJ1-5	TGTGCCAGCAGCGTAGGGTCTTCGGGAAGCGGCCAGCCCCAGCATTTT	CASSVGSSGSGQPQHF
TRBD1	TRBV5-1	-	TRBJ1-6	TGCGCCAGCAGCCCAGGGACAGGTAGCTCCTATAATTCACCCCTCCACTTT	CASSPGTGSSYNSPLHF
TRBD2	TRBV6-8	-	TRBJ2-7	TGTGCCAGCAGCCCCCCCAATAGCGGGAGAATCGTTAACTCCTACGAGCAGTACTTC	CASSPPNSGRIVNSYEQYF
-	TRBV19	-	TRBJ1-3	TGTGCCGGGCAGGGCTCTGGAAACACCATATATTTT	CAGQGSGNTIYF
TRBD1	TRBV5-4	-	TRBJ2-7	TGTGCCAGCAGCCATGGACAGGGGGTCTACGAGCAGTACTTC	CASSHGQGVYEQYF
TRBD2	TRBV29-1	-	TRBJ2-7	TGCAGCATCCTTGGGGAGACTAGCGGGAGCAACGAGCAGTACTTC	CSILGETSGSNEQYF
-	TRBV5-1	-	TRBJ2-3	TGCGCCAGCGGAACAAGGACCACAGGGGATACGCAGTATTTT	CASGTRTTGDTQYF
-	TRBV9	-	TRBJ1-5	TGTGCCAGCAGTTTTACCCTCCAAGATAGCAATAGCAATCAGCCCCAGCATTTT	CASSFTLQDSNSNQPQHF
TRBD1	TRBV6-6	-	TRBJ1-2	TGTGCCAGCAGTTACTCGACCTCGACAGGGATAGGCTACACCTTC	CASSYSTSTGIGYTF
TRBD2	TRBV6-4	few	TRBJ2-7	TGTGCCAGCAGTGTACTAGCGGGAGGGTCTTACGAGCAGTACTTC	CASSVLAGGSYEQYF
-	TRBV29-1	-	TRBJ1-2	TGCAGCGTTGGTTACAGCAACTATGGCTACACCTTC	CSVGYSNYGYTF
TRBD2	TRBV11-3	-	TRBJ2-5	TGTGCCAGCAGCTCCGGGACTAGCGGGAACCAAGAGACCCAGTACTTC	CASSSGTSGNQETQYF
-	TRBV18	-	TRBJ1-1	TGTGCCAGCTCACCCAAAACCAGGGGCCAACTAGAAATCCAAGCTTTCTTT	CASSPKTRGQLEIQAFF
-	TRBV15	-	TRBJ1-2	TGTGCCACCAGCAGAGGACAGAAATATGGCTACACCTTC	CATSRGQKYGYTF
-	TRBV10-3	-	TRBJ2-1	TGTGCCATCAGTGAGCCTCTTTCTTCCGACAATGAGCAGTTCTTC	CAISEPLSSDNEQFF
-	TRBV6-5	-	TRBJ1-5	TGTGCCAGCAGTTATCTGAGTAGCAATCAGCCCCAGCATTTT	CASSYLSSNQPQHF
TRBD2	TRBV5-6	-	TRBJ2-5	TGTGCCAGCAGCTTCAGTATCCTAGCGGAAGAGACCCAGTACTTC	CASSFSILAEETQYF
-	TRBV27	-	TRBJ2-7	TGTGCCAGCAGTTTCGCGACAGGTCCCTACGAGCAGTACTTC	CASSFATGPYEQYF
-	TRBV6-4	-	TRBJ2-1	TGTGCCAGCAGTGTAGAGGCAGGGTATTACAATGAGCAGTTCTTC	CASSVEAGYYNEQFF